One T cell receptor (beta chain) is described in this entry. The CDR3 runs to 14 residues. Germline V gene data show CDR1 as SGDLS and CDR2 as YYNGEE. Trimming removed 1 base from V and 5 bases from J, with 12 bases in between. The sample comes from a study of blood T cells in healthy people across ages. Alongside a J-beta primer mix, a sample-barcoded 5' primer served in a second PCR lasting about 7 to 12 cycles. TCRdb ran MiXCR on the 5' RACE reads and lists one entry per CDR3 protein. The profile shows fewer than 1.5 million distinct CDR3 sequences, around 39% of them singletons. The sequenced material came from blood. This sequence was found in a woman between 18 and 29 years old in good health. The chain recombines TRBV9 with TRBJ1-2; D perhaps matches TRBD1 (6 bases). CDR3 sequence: CASSVQTGLYGYTF. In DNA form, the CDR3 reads TGTGCCAGCAGCGTACAGACAGGTTTATATGGCTACACCTTC.